A single sample gave rise to the 16 T cell receptor beta chains below, sequenced in a study of blood T cell repertoires in COVID-19. Produced via immunoSEQ multiplex PCR; TCRdb's table is partial and in-frame only. The sample includes some 150,000 clones, around 92% of them seen just once. Sequenced: peripheral blood. These receptors all come from a man between 60 and 75 years old with acute or convalescent COVID-19.

The genes are TRBV20-1 and TRBJ2-3; 9 nucleotides match TRBD2. CDR3 size: 16 residues. Per germline, CDR1 DFQATT and CDR2 SNEGSKA (reference sequence). Unmatched junction bases numbered 7, after V lost 3 bases and J lost 0 bases. CDR3 nucleotides: TGCAGTGCTAGTGATCCGACTAGCGGTAGCACAGATACGCAGTATTTT. Translated, it gives CSASDPTSGSTDTQYF.

This clone was seen only once. V and J are TRBV24-1 and TRBJ1-1; 8 bases agree with TRBD1. This CDR3 has 15 amino acids. Germline V lookup: CDR1 KGHDR, CDR2 SFDVKD. Trimming removed 3 bases from V and 5 bases from J; junction bases left unmatched: 7. In DNA form, the CDR3 reads TGTGCCACCAGTGATGGGGGACAGGCCCGTACTGAAGCTTTCTTT. Translating it yields CATSDGGQARTEAFF.

The chain uses TRBV6-2 or TRBV6-3 and TRBJ1-2; a weak D match, TRBD1 (6 bases). The CDR3 runs to 16 residues. The ends were cut back, 2 bases at V and 5 bases at J, with 18 bases in the middle. Germline loops: CDR1 MNHEY, CDR2 SVGEGT. In DNA form, the CDR3 reads TGTGCCAGCAGTTACCCCTTCGGACAGCCGGCTTATGGCTACACCTTC. Translated: CASSYPFGQPAYGYTF.

The chain has TRBV5-1 and TRBJ1-5; the D gene is possibly TRBD1 (6 bases). The CDR3 sequence is 14 residues long. V was cut by 4 bases and J by 6 bases, with 14 bases left in between. Germline V gene sequence: CDR1 SGHRS, CDR2 YFSETQ. The CDR3 DNA is TGCGCCAGCAGCCCTACAGGGATCGGTCAGCCCCAGCATTTT. Protein: CASSPTGIGQPQHF.

The genes are TRBV7-9 and TRBJ1-5; D ambiguous. Germline V gene lookup returns CDR1 SEHNR and CDR2 FQNEAQ (reference sequence). V dropped 6 bases and J dropped 4 bases, with 13 bases sitting between them. CDR3 length: 14 amino acids. The CDR3 protein is CASSSDGINQPQHF. In DNA form, the CDR3 reads TGTGCCAGCAGTTCGGACGGGATTAATCAGCCCCAGCATTTT.

This rearrangement joins TRBV3-1 (or the pseudogene TRBV3-2) to TRBJ2-5; weak D call: TRBD2 (5 bases). The CDR3 spans 17 residues. The germline V gene encodes CDR1 LGHDT and CDR2 YNNKEL (reference sequence). Trimming stripped 3 bases from V and 2 bases from J, with 19 bases between. The DNA for the CDR3 is TGTGCCAGCAGCCAGGCCTCCGAGGGTCCCAGACAAGAGACCCAGTACTTC. Amino acids: CASSQASEGPRQETQYF.

The CDR3 region is CASGFGGGGDTQYF. DNA for the CDR3: TGTGCTAGTGGTTTTGGGGGGGGTGGAGATACGCAGTATTTT. This chain uses TRBV12-5 with TRBJ2-3, with TRBD2 identical over 7 bases. Germline V gives CDR1 LGHNT, CDR2 FRNRAP. Unmatched junction bases numbered 5, after V lost 3 bases and J lost 5 bases. The length of the CDR3 is 14 residues. The full variable domain, its missing parts supplied by reference TRBV12-5 and TRBJ2-3, is DARVTQTPRHKVTEMGQEVTMRCQPILGHNTVFWYRQTMMQGLELLAYFRNRAPLDDSGMPKDRFSAEMPDATLATLKIQPSEPRDSAVYFCASGFGGGGDTQYFGPGTRLTVL.

This chain connects TRBV7-6 to TRBJ2-7; D is unclear. The CDR3 is 13 residues long. CDR1 and CDR2 from the germline V gene are SGHVS and FNYEAQ. Trimming took 5 bases from V and 2 from J, leaving 10 bases between them. The CDR3 is CASSNTDTYEQYF. DNA for the CDR3: TGTGCCAGCAGCAATACAGATACCTACGAGCAGTACTTC.

The chain combines TRBV6-6 with TRBJ1-2; possibly TRBD1 for D (5 bases). The germline V gene has CDR1 MNHNY and CDR2 SVGAGI (reference sequence). V shed 0 bases and J shed 3 bases, with 11 bases lying between them. This CDR3 is built from 15 residues. The CDR3 DNA follows: TGTGCCAGCAGTTACTCCGCAGGGCCCGACTATGGCTACACCTTC. Translated, it gives CASSYSAGPDYGYTF.

This chain joins TRBV7-9 and TRBJ2-7, with 9 bases aligning to TRBD1. Germline V lookup: CDR1 SEHNR, CDR2 FQNEAQ (reference sequence). After removal of 6 bases from V and 0 bases from J, the junction contained 9 bases not matched to a gene. The CDR3 extends over 16 amino acids. Here the CDR3 reads CASRTRTGASSYEQYF. The CDR3, as DNA: TGTGCCAGCAGAACAAGGACAGGGGCTAGCTCCTACGAGCAGTACTTC.

The chain has TRBV14 and TRBJ1-2; weak D call: TRBD1 (6 bases). The germline V gene has CDR1 SGHDN and CDR2 FVKESK. V shed 4 bases and J shed 4 bases, with 13 bases lying between them. The CDR3 contains 14 residues. CDR3 DNA sequence: TGTGCCAGCAGCCCTCGACAGGCCCCCTATGGCTACACCTTC. Translating it yields CASSPRQAPYGYTF.

This clone showed up just once. The V call is TRBV5-6, the J call TRBJ2-3; no firm D call. The CDR3 runs to 14 residues. Germline V gene sequence: CDR1 SGHDT, CDR2 YYEEEE. V lost 0 bases and J 1 base, leaving 6 bases between the germline ends. The CDR3 DNA sequence: TGTGCCAGCAGCTTGGTACCAGGCACAGATACGCAGTATTTT. It encodes CASSLVPGTDTQYF. Looking up the rest from reference TRBV5-6 and TRBJ2-3 gives the full variable domain: DAGVTQSPTHLIKTRGQQVTLRCSPKSGHDTVSWYQQALGQGPQFIFQYYEEEERQRGNFPDRFSGHQFPNYSSELNVNALLLGDSALYLCASSLVPGTDTQYFGPGTRLTVL.

The genes are TRBV7-8 and TRBJ1-1; no clear D. The CDR3 is made up of 15 amino acids. CDR1 SGHVS and CDR2 FQNEAQ come from the germline V gene. V lost 5 bases and J lost 6, with 19 bases in between. As DNA, the CDR3 is TGTGCCAGCAGCCCCGCCCCGGGGAGCGAACCTGAAGCTTTCTTT. Translation: CASSPAPGSEPEAFF.

J is TRBJ1-1 and V is TRBV5-1; maybe TRBD1 (5 bases). CDR1 SGHRS and CDR2 YFSETQ come from the germline V gene. V was shortened by 4 bases and J by 3 bases, with 13 bases between the two germline ends. This CDR3 contains 14 residues. The CDR3 reads CASSRGRGDTEAFF. For the CDR3, the DNA is TGCGCCAGCAGCCGTGGGAGGGGAGACACTGAAGCTTTCTTT.

The chain uses TRBV11-3 and TRBJ2-1; D remains unclear. Germline V gene lookup returns CDR1 SGHNT and CDR2 YENEEA. The CDR3 runs to 15 residues. V shed 10 bases and J shed 0 bases, with 16 bases lying between them. The CDR3 region is CANTSGSPSYNEQFF. CDR3 DNA: TGTGCCAACACCTCCGGGTCACCCTCCTACAATGAGCAGTTCTTC.

The chain couples TRBV6-9 to TRBJ2-7; D unclear. CDR3 length: 15 residues. Between the trimmed V and J ends, which lost 4 bases and 7 bases, there was a span of 20 bases. In germline, CDR1 is MNHGY, CDR2 SVAAGI. The CDR3 DNA sequence: TGTGCCAGCAGTTCGACTGAGATCATGTGGTCGGAGCAGTACTTC. This encodes CASSSTEIMWSEQYF.